This TCR beta chain was recorded in a study of a mutant IDH1 vaccine in newly diagnosed glioma (dated by TCRdb to about 2021). A note on the overall study: Eight vaccinations were administered to patients in weeks 1, 3, 5, 7, 11, 15, 19 and 23, corresponding to visits V03 through V10. Vaccination began 4-6 weeks after radiotherapy alone, or alongside temozolomide cycles in the chemotherapy-containing groups. For exploratory analyses, around 26 treated patients had longitudinal TCRB deep sequencing done wherever samples were available. Prior to enrollment, standard therapy consisting of radiotherapy alone, temozolomide alone, or radiochemotherapy with temozolomide had been administered to patients, with the combination being received by most patients. Six visits were used for peripheral blood collection: V03 (baseline), V05, V07, V10, V12 and V13. Of the approximately 30 treated patients, approximately 62% were male and approximately 40% were female, and the mean age was around 40 years.

Sequences SGHRS (CDR1) and YFSETQ (CDR2) are obtained from the germline V gene. V drops 7 bases and J drops 5 bases, leaving 9 bases in between. The CDR3 runs 11 amino acids, cysteine and phenylalanine included. The kept DNA is CDR3 alone, 33 bases in frame from the first base. This clone was recorded a few times. Its recognized antigen is unknown. Per-base qualities were not stored, and no clone one base away is much larger. The full study reports these points: Pseudoprogression appeared unrelated to alterations in the top peripheral T cell clonotypes detected by TCRB sequencing. Across multiple MHC alleles, vaccine-induced immune responses were seen in 90% to 95% of patients. The authors noted that analyses of patient blood samples could not be reproduced because of sample limitations. Availability determined which PBMC samples were chosen for TCRB deep sequencing.

Library preparation employed the immunoSEQ multiplex PCR assay. Rearranged TCR beta chain sequences were amplified with the hsTCRB Kit following the manufacturer's protocol. TCRB libraries were sequenced on an Illumina MiSeq. The original pipeline was this. The proprietary platform of the kit vendor was used for demultiplexing, trimming and gene mapping. TCRdb holds this immuneACCESS table with in-frame rearrangements only. Some clones are missing; in checked studies, unresolved V genes explain under half, and the rest has no known cause. V, J and clone size derive from that table, while D and trimming were established from the DNA sequence. The table for this sample lists some 10,000 clones; roughly 84% of them were counted only once. The ten biggest clones cover roughly 6% of the sample. The time point label here, explained by the study, means: week 5, during vaccination. A 20-mer mutant IDH1 peptide at 300 micrograms in Montanide made up each vaccine dose, which was injected subcutaneously together with topical imiquimod. All donors had newly diagnosed IDH1-mutant astrocytomas of WHO grade 3 or 4 that showed loss of nuclear ATRX. The samples were drawn from NOA16, a multicentre, single-arm, open-label phase I trial in Germany that tested a mutant IDH1 peptide vaccine in humans for the first time. Genomic DNA for TCRB sequencing was isolated from EDTA blood with the DNeasy Blood and Tissue Kit.

The rearranged chain carries TRBV5-1 and TRBJ1-1; confidence is insufficient to name the D gene. This sample comprised PBMCs, obtained from a glioma patient whose treatment included an IDH1 peptide vaccine. This clonotype was obtained from a woman between 35 and 50 years old with glioma. Some clones in this sample may be carry-over from other donors' samples. The CDR3 amino acid sequence is: CASRSGTEAFF. The DNA is as follows: TGCGCCAGCCGCTCCGGGACTGAAGCTTTCTTT. Where the CDR3 stops, the reference TRBV5-1 and TRBJ1-1 genes take over; the full variable domain is KAGVTQTPRYLIKTRGQQVTLSCSPISGHRSVSWYQQTPGQGLQFLFEYFSETQRNKGNFPGRFSGRQFSNSRSEMNVSTLELGDSALYLCASRSGTEAFFGQGTRLTVV.